What follows are 4 T cell receptor beta chains derived from one specimen sequenced in a study of T cell responses to AZD1222 COVID-19 vaccine. TCRdb's copy holds only in-frame clones and misses some; the assay was immunoSEQ multiplex PCR. The data hold approximately 150,000 clones, with approximately 92% observed a single time. Sample: peripheral blood, taken on day 0 of AZD1222 vaccination. These receptor sequences come from an adult in good health.

This clone was found once. CDR3 nucleotide sequence: TGTGCCAGCAACCTGCTCGGGGGGCTAGGCGCCGAAGCTTTCTTT. This codes for CASNLLGGLGAEAFF. This chain uses TRBV2 with TRBJ1-1; D may be TRBD1 (6 bases). Germline V CDR1 and CDR2: SNHLY, FYNNEI. The V and J ends lost 7 bases and 8 bases respectively, with 23 bases between them. CDR3 length: 15 residues.

The chain is built from TRBV11-2 and TRBJ2-7, with D perhaps TRBD2 (6 bases). Germline V gene lookup returns CDR1 SGHAT and CDR2 FQNNGV. V was trimmed by 5 bases and J by 3 bases, leaving 14 bases between them. The CDR3 covers 14 residues. Here the CDR3 DNA reads TGTGCCAGCAGCAACCGGAGGGAAGGCTACGAGCAGTACTTC. Translation: CASSNRREGYEQYF.

The chain joins TRBV28 to TRBJ1-4; tentatively, D is TRBD1 (6 bases). With 7 bases removed from V and 4 bases from J, the gap between germline ends came to 19 bases. The CDR3 is 16 amino acids. Looked up from germline, CDR1 is MDHEN and CDR2 is SYDVKM. DNA of the CDR3: TGTGCCAGCAACGTCGGGGACACACGATATAATGAAAAACTGTTTTTT. It specifies CASNVGDTRYNEKLFF.

V and J are TRBV2 and TRBJ1-1; D not certain. V was cut by 6 bases and J by 0 bases, with 17 bases left in between. Germline lookup yields CDR1 SNHLY and CDR2 FYNNEI. The CDR3 is 16 amino acids. CDR3 sequence (DNA): TGTGCCAGCAGAATCCGGGCCCTACCCCTGAACACTGAAGCTTTCTTT. Its translation is CASRIRALPLNTEAFF.